The rows below give T cell receptor beta chains drawn from one sample of a study of T cell changes during pregnancy in multiple sclerosis. This table comes from immunoSEQ multiplex PCR, and its TCRdb copy is limited to in-frame clones, with some not included. The repertoire holds 60,000 to 75,000 clones, with roughly 93% as singletons. The sample was peripheral blood, taken in the third trimester of pregnancy. These receptors all stem from a female donor with multiple sclerosis, enrolled in a pregnancy study. Each CDR3 is given with its conserved first and last residue. Fields, in order: J gene, D gene, V gene, clone size, CDR3 protein, CDR3 DNA. D genes are given only for firm matches. Clone size is stated in some rows and not others, as once, few, many or a class when expanded.

TRBJ1-6,.,TRBV2,.,CASSVGQPQILHF,TGTGCCAGCAGTGTCGGACAGCCCCAGATCCTCCACTTT
TRBJ2-3,.,TRBV9,once,CASSLSPFTDTQYF,TGTGCCAGCAGCCTTAGTCCCTTCACAGATACGCAGTATTTT
TRBJ2-5,TRBD1,TRBV5-1,.,CASSLMTGGETQYF,TGCGCCAGCAGCTTAATGACAGGGGGGGAGACCCAGTACTTC
TRBJ1-3,TRBD1,TRBV28,.,CASSSRGLRAGNTIYF,TGTGCCAGCAGTTCCAGGGGGCTTAGGGCTGGAAACACCATATATTTT
TRBJ2-1,.,TRBV21-1,.,CASRPLRAGAYNEQFF,TGTGCCAGCAGACCTTTGCGAGCGGGGGCCTACAATGAGCAGTTCTTC
TRBJ1-4,TRBD1,TRBV5-6,.,CASSLALGQANEKLFF,TGTGCCAGCAGCCTAGCTTTGGGACAGGCTAATGAAAAACTGTTTTTT
TRBJ2-7,.,TRBV5-5,.,CASSLVPGNYEQYF,TGTGCCAGCAGCTTGGTTCCGGGGAACTACGAGCAGTACTTC
TRBJ2-5,TRBD2,TRBV5-1,.,CASSLGGGALKTQYF,TGCGCCAGCAGCTTGGGGGGAGGGGCCCTGAAAACCCAGTACTTC
TRBJ1-5,.,TRBV4-1,once,CASSQGGSWEPQHF,TGCGCCAGCAGCCAAGGGGGCAGCTGGGAGCCCCAGCATTTT
TRBJ1-2,TRBD1,TRBV19,.,CASSISWTGGGYGYTF,TGTGCCAGTAGTATAAGCTGGACAGGGGGCGGCTATGGCTACACCTTC
TRBJ2-5,TRBD1,TRBV5-1,.,CASSLGGTAQETQYF,TGCGCCAGCAGCTTGGGGGGGACAGCCCAAGAGACCCAGTACTTC
TRBJ2-3,.,TRBV7-3,.,CASSLTGGGYPDTQYF,TGTGCCAGCAGCTTAACAGGAGGCGGCTACCCAGATACGCAGTATTTT
TRBJ1-3,.,TRBV25-1,.,CASSEYFGDGDGNTIYF,TGTGCCAGCAGTGAATATTTCGGCGACGGGGATGGAAACACCATATATTTT
TRBJ1-2,.,TRBV15,.,CATSSPGVHGYTF,TGTGCCACCAGCAGCCCGGGGGTACATGGCTACACCTTC
TRBJ1-1,TRBD1,TRBV7-3,.,CASGITGGSDTEAFF,TGTGCCAGCGGGATAACAGGGGGATCGGACACTGAAGCTTTCTTT
TRBJ1-2,TRBD1,TRBV7-6,.,CASSLGTVGGGYTF,TGTGCCAGCAGCCTTGGGACAGTCGGCGGGGGCTACACCTTC
TRBJ1-5,TRBD1,TRBV4-1,.,CASSPLGGQPQHF,TGCGCCAGCAGCCCTCTAGGGGGCCAGCCCCAGCATTTT
TRBJ2-4,.,TRBV7-9,once,CASSRGTAGKNIQYF,TGTGCCAGCAGCCGAGGGACTGCGGGGAAAAACATTCAGTACTTC
TRBJ1-2,.,TRBV19,.,CASSISPGKNHYGYTF,TGTGCCAGTAGTATCTCGCCCGGGAAGAACCATTATGGCTACACCTTC
TRBJ2-2,.,TRBV12-5,few,CASRQADTGELFF,TGTGCTAGTCGACAGGCCGACACCGGGGAGCTGTTTTTT
TRBJ2-5,.,TRBV7-6,.,CASSLNQGKETQYF,TGTGCCAGCAGCTTAAATCAGGGGAAAGAGACCCAGTACTTC
TRBJ1-2,.,TRBV30,few,CAWSAAGPLYGYTF,TGTGCCTGGAGTGCGGCAGGGCCCCTCTATGGCTACACCTTC
TRBJ1-1,TRBD1,TRBV5-1,.,CASSYGQGGTEAFF,TGCGCCAGCAGCTACGGACAGGGTGGCACTGAAGCTTTCTTT
TRBJ1-4,TRBD1,TRBV15,.,CATSGLRGQGAEKLFF,TGTGCCACCAGCGGACTCCGGGGGCAGGGGGCCGAAAAACTGTTTTTT
TRBJ1-5,TRBD1,TRBV6-1,.,CASRTGTANQPQHF,TGTGCCAGCAGGACCGGGACAGCCAATCAGCCCCAGCATTTT
TRBJ2-1,.,TRBV28,.,CASKGLEGSRYYNEQFF,TGTGCCAGCAAGGGCCTTGAAGGGAGCCGGTACTACAATGAGCAGTTCTTC
TRBJ1-2,TRBD1,TRBV6-5,.,CASSYDRASGYTF,TGTGCCAGCAGTTACGACAGGGCCAGCGGCTACACCTTC
TRBJ2-1,.,TRBV19,.,CASSISRASYNEQFF,TGTGCCAGTAGTATCTCCAGGGCGTCCTACAATGAGCAGTTCTTC
TRBJ2-7,TRBD1,TRBV5-1,.,CASSIGTAEDYEQYF,TGCGCCAGCAGCATAGGGACAGCGGAGGACTACGAGCAGTACTTC
TRBJ2-5,.,TRBV30,.,CAWSLRQTKETQYF,TGTGCCTGGAGTCTACGACAGACGAAAGAGACCCAGTACTTC
TRBJ1-6,TRBD1,TRBV2,.,CASSPRQGINSPLHF,TGTGCCAGCAGCCCTAGACAGGGAATCAATTCACCCCTCCACTTT
TRBJ2-2,TRBD2,TRBV29-1,once,CSVRTSGGYTGELFF,TGCAGCGTTAGGACTAGCGGGGGGTACACCGGGGAGCTGTTTTTT
TRBJ1-5,.,TRBV15,.,CATEEGIYHNQPQHF,TGTGCCACCGAAGAGGGCATTTACCACAATCAGCCCCAGCATTTT
TRBJ2-3,.,TRBV6-1,once,CASSHRADTDTQYF,TGTGCCAGCAGCCACAGGGCTGACACAGATACGCAGTATTTT
TRBJ1-6,.,TRBV11-2,few,CASSLHLRDSPLHF,TGTGCCAGCAGCTTACATCTCCGAGATTCACCCCTCCACTTT
TRBJ2-5,TRBD2,TRBV25-1,.,CASRGGALETQYF,TGTGCCTCACGCGGGGGGGCCTTGGAGACCCAGTACTTC
TRBJ2-1,TRBD2,TRBV5-4,once,CASSPSGGASNEQFF,TGTGCCAGCAGTCCGAGCGGGGGGGCCAGCAATGAGCAGTTCTTC
TRBJ1-2,.,TRBV29-1,.,CSARGLRSNYGYTF,TGCAGCGCTAGGGGTCTCCGAAGTAACTATGGCTACACCTTC
TRBJ1-1,.,TRBV11-2,.,CASSAGGITEAFF,TGTGCCAGCAGCGCGGGGGGGATTACTGAAGCTTTCTTT
TRBJ2-7,.,TRBV2,.,CASRGTLSYEQYF,TGTGCCAGCAGGGGGACACTCAGTTACGAGCAGTACTTC
TRBJ1-2,.,TRBV5-4,.,CASRPRLDNYGYTF,TGTGCCAGCAGGCCCAGACTGGATAACTATGGCTACACCTTC
TRBJ1-2,.,TRBV11-1,.,CASSPVTGIGYTF,TGTGCCAGCAGCCCCGTTACAGGGATCGGCTACACCTTC
TRBJ1-1,.,TRBV7-2,.,CASSAYRVAAEAFF,TGTGCCAGCAGCGCCTACAGGGTGGCGGCTGAAGCTTTCTTT
TRBJ2-3,TRBD1,TRBV5-6,.,CASRWTGHTDTQYF,TGTGCCAGCAGATGGACAGGGCACACAGATACGCAGTATTTT
TRBJ2-2,TRBD1,TRBV5-1,.,CASSLTGGTGELFF,TGCGCCAGCAGCTTAACAGGGGGGACCGGGGAGCTGTTTTTT
TRBJ1-1,TRBD1,TRBV11-2,.,CASRLQGLAEAFF,TGTGCCAGCCGACTACAGGGGCTGGCTGAAGCTTTCTTT
TRBJ2-1,.,TRBV11-2,.,CASSFGVGYNEQFF,TGTGCCAGCAGCTTCGGGGTGGGCTACAATGAGCAGTTCTTC